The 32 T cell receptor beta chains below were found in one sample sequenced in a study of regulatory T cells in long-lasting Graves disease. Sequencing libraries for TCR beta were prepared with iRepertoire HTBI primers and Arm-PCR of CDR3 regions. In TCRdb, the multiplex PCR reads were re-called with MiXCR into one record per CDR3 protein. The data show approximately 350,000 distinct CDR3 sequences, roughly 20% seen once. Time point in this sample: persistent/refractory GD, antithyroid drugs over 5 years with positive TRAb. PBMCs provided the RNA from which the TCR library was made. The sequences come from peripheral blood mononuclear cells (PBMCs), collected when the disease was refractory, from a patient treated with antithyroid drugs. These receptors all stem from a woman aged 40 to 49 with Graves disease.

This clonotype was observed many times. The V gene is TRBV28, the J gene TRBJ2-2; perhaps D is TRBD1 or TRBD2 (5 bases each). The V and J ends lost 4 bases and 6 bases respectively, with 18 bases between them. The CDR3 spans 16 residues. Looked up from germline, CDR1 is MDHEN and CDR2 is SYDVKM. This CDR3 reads CASSSPGSVGAGELFF. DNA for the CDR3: TGTGCCAGCAGTTCGCCCGGGTCTGTGGGGGCCGGGGAGCTGTTTTTT.

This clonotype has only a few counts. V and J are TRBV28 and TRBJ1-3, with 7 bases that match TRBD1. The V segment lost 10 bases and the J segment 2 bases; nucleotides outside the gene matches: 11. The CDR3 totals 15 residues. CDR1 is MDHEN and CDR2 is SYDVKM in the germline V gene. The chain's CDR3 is CATSREGATGNTIYF. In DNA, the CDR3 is TGTGCCACCTCGAGGGAGGGGGCTACTGGAAACACCATATATTTT.

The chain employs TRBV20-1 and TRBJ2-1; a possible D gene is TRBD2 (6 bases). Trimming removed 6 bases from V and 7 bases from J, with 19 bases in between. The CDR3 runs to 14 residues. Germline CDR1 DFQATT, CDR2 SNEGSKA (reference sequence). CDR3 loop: CSAPRLVPRNEQFF. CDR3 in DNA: TGCAGTGCCCCCCGACTAGTCCCTAGGAATGAGCAGTTCTTC.

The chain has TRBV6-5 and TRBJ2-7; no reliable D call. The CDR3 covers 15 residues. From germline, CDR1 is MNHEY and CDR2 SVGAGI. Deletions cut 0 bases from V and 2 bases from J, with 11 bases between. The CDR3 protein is CASSYSGSSTYEQYF. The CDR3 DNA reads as TGTGCCAGCAGTTACTCAGGATCTTCCACCTACGAGCAGTACTTC.

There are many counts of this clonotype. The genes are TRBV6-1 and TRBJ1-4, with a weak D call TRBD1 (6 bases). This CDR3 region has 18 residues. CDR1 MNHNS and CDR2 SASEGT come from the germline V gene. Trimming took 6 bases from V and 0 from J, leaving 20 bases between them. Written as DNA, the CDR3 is TGTGCCAGCAGCCACCTGACAGGACCCACTGCAACTAATGAAAAACTGTTTTTT. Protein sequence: CASSHLTGPTATNEKLFF.

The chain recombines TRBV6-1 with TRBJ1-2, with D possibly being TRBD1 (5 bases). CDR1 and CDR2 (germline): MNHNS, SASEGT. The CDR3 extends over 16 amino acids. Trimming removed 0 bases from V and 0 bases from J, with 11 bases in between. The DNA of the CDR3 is TGTGCCAGCAGTGAAGCGGGATGGGGGGCTAACTATGGCTACACCTTC. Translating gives CASSEAGWGANYGYTF.

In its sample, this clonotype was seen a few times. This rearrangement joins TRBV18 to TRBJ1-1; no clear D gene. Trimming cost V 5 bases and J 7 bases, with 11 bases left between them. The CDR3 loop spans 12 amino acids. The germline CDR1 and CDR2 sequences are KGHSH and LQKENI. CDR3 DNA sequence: TGTGCCAGCTCATCTTTCAATGTTGAAGCTTTCTTT. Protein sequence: CASSSFNVEAFF.

CDR3 nucleotides: TGTGCCAGTAGTGCAGGGGCTGTTAGCACCGGGGAGCTGTTTTTT. It translates to CASSAGAVSTGELFF. The J gene is TRBJ2-2, the V gene TRBV19; a weak D match, TRBD1 (6 bases). The germline V and J ends were trimmed by 5 bases and 4 bases, with 14 bases remaining between them. Germline assignment: CDR1 LNHDA and CDR2 SQIVND (reference sequence). The CDR3 consists of 15 residues.

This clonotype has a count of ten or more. The CDR3 DNA reads TGTGCCAGCAGCTTATCAGGGAACCAAGAGACCCAGTACTTC. Translated: CASSLSGNQETQYF. This chain links TRBV11-1 with TRBJ2-5, with D possibly being TRBD1 (5 bases). CDR1 and CDR2 (germline): SGHAT, FQDESV (reference sequence). Trimming left V 2 bases short and J 0 bases short, with 7 bases between. CDR3 size: 14 residues.

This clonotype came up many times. The CDR3 here is CASSPSTSGIVYEQYF. CDR3 bases: TGTGCCAGCAGCCCCTCGACTAGCGGGATAGTCTACGAGCAGTACTTC. The chain links TRBV7-8 to TRBJ2-7, with TRBD2 matching 11 bases. This CDR3 comprises 16 residues. The J segment lost 3 bases and the V segment lost 5 bases, leaving 9 bases of the junction unmatched. Germline-derived CDR1 and CDR2 are SGHVS and FQNEAQ.

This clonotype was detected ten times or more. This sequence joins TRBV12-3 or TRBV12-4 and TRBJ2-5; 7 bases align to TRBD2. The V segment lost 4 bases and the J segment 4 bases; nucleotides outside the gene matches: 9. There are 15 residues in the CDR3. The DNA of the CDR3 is TGTGCCAGCAGTTCGAATCCCGGGACTACAGAGACCCAGTACTTC. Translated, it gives CASSSNPGTTETQYF.

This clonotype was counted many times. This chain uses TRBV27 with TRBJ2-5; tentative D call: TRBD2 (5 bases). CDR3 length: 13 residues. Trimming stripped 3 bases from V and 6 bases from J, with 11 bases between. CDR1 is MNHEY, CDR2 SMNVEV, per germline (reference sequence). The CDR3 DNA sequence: TGTGCCAGCAGTTTTTCCCGCGGGCAGACCCAGTACTTC. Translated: CASSFSRGQTQYF.

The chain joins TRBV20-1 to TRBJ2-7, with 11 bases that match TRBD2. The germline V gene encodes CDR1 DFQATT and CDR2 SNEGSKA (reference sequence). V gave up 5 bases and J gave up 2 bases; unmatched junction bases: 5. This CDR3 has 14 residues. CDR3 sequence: CSAPHSGRAYEQYF. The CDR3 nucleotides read TGCAGTGCTCCTCATAGCGGGAGGGCCTACGAGCAGTACTTC.

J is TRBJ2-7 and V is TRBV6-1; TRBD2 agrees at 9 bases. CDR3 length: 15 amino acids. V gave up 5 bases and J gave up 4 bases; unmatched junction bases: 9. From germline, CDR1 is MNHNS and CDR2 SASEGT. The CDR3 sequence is CASSPARGLAYEQYF. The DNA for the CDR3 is TGTGCCAGCAGTCCAGCGCGGGGACTAGCTTACGAGCAGTACTTC.

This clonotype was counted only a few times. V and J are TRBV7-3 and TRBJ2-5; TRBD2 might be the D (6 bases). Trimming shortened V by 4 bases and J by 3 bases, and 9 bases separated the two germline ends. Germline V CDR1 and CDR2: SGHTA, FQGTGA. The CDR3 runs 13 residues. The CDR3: CASSSTREETQYF. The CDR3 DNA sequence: TGTGCCAGCAGCTCGACTAGGGAAGAGACCCAGTACTTC.

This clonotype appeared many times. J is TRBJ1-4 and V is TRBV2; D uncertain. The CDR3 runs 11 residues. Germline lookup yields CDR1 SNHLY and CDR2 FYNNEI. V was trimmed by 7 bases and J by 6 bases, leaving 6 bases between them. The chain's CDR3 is CASTIDEKLFF. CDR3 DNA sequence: TGTGCCAGCACCATCGATGAAAAACTGTTTTTT.

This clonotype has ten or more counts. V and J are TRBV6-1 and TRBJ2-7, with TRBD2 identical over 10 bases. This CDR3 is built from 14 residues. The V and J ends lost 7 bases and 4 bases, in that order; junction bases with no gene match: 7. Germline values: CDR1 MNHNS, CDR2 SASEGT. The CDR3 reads CASITSGKQYEQYF. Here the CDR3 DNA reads TGTGCCAGCATCACTAGCGGGAAACAGTACGAGCAGTACTTC.

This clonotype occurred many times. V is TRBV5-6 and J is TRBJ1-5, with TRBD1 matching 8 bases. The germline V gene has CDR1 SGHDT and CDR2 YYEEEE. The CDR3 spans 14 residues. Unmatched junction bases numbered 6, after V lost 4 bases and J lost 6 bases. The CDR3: CASSATGDSQPQHF. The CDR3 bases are TGTGCCAGCAGCGCGACAGGGGATAGTCAGCCCCAGCATTTT. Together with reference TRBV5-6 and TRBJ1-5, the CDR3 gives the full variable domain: DAGVTQSPTHLIKTRGQQVTLRCSPKSGHDTVSWYQQALGQGPQFIFQYYEEEERQRGNFPDRFSGHQFPNYSSELNVNALLLGDSALYLCASSATGDSQPQHFGDGTRLSIL.

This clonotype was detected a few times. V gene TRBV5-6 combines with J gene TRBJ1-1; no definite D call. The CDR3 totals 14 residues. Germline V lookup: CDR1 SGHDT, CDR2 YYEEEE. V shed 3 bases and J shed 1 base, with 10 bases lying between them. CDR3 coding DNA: TGTGCCAGCAGCTGGCCCTCCTCGAACACTGAAGCTTTCTTT. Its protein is CASSWPSSNTEAFF.

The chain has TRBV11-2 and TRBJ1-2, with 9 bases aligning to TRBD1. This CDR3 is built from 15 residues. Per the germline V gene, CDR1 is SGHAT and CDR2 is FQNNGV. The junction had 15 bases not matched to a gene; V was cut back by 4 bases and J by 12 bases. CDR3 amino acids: CASSSRLAGQGSHTF. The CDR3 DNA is TGTGCCAGCAGCTCGCGGCTTGCGGGACAGGGAAGTCACACCTTC.

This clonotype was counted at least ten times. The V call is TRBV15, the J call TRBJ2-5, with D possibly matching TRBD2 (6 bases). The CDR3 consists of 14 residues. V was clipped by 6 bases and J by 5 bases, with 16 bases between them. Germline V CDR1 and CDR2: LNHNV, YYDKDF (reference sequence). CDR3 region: CATSTWGGWETQYF. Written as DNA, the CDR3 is TGTGCCACCAGTACCTGGGGAGGATGGGAGACCCAGTACTTC. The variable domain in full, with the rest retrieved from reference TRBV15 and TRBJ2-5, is DAMVIQNPRYQVTQFGKPVTLSCSQTLNHNVMYWYQQKSSQAPKLLFHYYDKDFNNEADTPDNFQSRRPNTSFCFLDIRSPGLGDTAMYLCATSTWGGWETQYFGPGTRLLVL.

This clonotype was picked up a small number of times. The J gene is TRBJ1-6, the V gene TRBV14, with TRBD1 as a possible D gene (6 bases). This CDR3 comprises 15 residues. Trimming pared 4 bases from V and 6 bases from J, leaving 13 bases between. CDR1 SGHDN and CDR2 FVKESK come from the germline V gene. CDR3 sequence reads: CASSPGGSGNSPLHF. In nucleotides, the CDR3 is TGTGCCAGCAGCCCCGGGGGCAGCGGTAATTCACCCCTCCACTTT.

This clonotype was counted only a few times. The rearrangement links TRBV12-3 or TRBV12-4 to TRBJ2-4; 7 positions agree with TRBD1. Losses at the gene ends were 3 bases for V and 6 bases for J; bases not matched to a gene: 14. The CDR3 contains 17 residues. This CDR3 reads CASSLTLFTGDGNIQYF. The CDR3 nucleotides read TGTGCCAGCAGTTTGACTCTTTTTACAGGGGACGGAAACATTCAGTACTTC.

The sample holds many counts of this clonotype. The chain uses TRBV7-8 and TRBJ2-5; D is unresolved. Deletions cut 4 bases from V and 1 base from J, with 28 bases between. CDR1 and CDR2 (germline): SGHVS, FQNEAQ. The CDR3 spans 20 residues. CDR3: CASSSSRFGEPKPPQETQYF. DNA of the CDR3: TGTGCCAGCAGCTCCTCGCGCTTTGGAGAACCAAAGCCCCCCCAAGAGACCCAGTACTTC. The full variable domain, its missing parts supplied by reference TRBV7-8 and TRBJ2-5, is GAGVSQSPRYKVAKRGQDVALRCDPISGHVSLFWYQQALGQGPEFLTYFQNEAQLDKSGLPSDRFFAERPEGSVSTLKIQRTQQEDSAVYLCASSSSRFGEPKPPQETQYFGPGTRLLVL.

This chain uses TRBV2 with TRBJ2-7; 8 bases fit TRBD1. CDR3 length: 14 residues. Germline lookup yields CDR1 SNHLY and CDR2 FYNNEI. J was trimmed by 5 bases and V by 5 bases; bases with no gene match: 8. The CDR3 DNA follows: TGTGCCAGCAGTAAGGACAGGGAGGTCGACGAGCAGTACTTC. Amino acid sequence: CASSKDREVDEQYF.

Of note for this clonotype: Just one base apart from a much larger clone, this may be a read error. The CDR3 nucleotides read TGTGCCAGCAGAGGCAGGGGGCGCGAGCAGTACTTC. Its protein is CASRGRGREQYF. The J gene is TRBJ2-7, the V gene TRBV6-1, with TRBD1 matching over 8 bases. The CDR3 length is 12 residues. Germline CDR1 reads MNHNS; CDR2 reads SASEGT. Trimming at V came to 6 bases and at J to 6 bases, leaving 4 bases not matched to a gene.

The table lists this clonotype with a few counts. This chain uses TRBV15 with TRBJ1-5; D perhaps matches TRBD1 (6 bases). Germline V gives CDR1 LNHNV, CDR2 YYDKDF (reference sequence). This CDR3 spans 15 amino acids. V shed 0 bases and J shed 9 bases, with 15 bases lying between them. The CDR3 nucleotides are TGTGCCACCAGCAGAGATAGGACAGTTAGTAGGCCCCAGCATTTT. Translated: CATSRDRTVSRPQHF.

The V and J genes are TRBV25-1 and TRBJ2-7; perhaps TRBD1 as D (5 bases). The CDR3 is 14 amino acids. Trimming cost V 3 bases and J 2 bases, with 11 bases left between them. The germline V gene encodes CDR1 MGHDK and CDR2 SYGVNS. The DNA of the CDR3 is TGTGCCAGCAGTGAGTCTCAGGGCGCCTACGAGCAGTACTTC. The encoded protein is CASSESQGAYEQYF.

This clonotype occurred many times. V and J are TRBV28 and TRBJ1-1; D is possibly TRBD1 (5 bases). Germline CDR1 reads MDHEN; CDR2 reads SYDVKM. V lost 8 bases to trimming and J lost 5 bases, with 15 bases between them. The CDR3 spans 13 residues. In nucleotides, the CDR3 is TGTGCCAGCCGTGGGCTGTGGGGGACTGAAGCTTTCTTT. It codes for CASRGLWGTEAFF.

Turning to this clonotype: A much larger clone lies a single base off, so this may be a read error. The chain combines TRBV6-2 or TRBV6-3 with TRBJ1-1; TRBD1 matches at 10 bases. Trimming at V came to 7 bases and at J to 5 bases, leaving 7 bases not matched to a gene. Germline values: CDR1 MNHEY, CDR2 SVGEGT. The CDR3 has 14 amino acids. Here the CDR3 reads CASIDRGLRTEAFF. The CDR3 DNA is TGTGCCAGCATTGACAGGGGGCTAAGGACTGAAGCTTTCTTT.

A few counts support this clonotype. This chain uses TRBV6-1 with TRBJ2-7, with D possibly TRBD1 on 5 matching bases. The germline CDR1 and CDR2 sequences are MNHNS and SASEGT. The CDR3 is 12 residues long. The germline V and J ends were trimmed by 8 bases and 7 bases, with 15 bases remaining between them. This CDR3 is CASQGRLREQYF. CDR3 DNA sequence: TGTGCCAGCCAGGGTCGCCTGAGGGAGCAGTACTTC.

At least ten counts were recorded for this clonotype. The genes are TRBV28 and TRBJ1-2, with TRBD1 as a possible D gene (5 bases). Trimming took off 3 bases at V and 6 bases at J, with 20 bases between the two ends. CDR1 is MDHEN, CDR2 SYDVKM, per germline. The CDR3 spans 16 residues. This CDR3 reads CASSLARVNWGNGYTF. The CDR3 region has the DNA TGTGCCAGCAGTTTGGCCAGGGTCAATTGGGGAAATGGCTACACCTTC.